These 13 T cell receptor beta chains came from one sample sequenced in a study of T cell responses to AZD1222 COVID-19 vaccine. Clones were read by immunoSEQ multiplex PCR, and TCRdb kept only the in-frame ones, dropping some. In the table there are around 80,000 clones, roughly 88% of which are singletons. The sample consisted of peripheral blood, taken on day 0 of AZD1222 vaccination. Receptor source: an adult in good health.

The gene calls are TRBV23-1 and TRBJ1-1; D remains ambiguous. TRBV23-1 is an ORF, with its function uncertain. Trimming removed 0 bases from V and 4 bases from J, with 12 bases in between. The CDR3 runs 15 residues. The CDR3 sequence: CASSQSKESGTEAFF. The CDR3 coding sequence is TGCGCCAGCAGTCAATCTAAAGAATCCGGCACTGAAGCTTTCTTT.

This chain links TRBV5-4 with TRBJ1-1; a weak D match, TRBD1 (6 bases). V lost 4 bases and J lost 4, with 14 bases in between. The V gene's germline CDR1 is SGHNT and CDR2 YYREEE (reference sequence). This CDR3 has 14 residues. CDR3: CASSSQGKGTEAFF. CDR3 bases: TGTGCCAGCAGCAGTCAGGGGAAGGGCACTGAAGCTTTCTTT.

This clone was recorded a few times. The V gene is TRBV7-8, the J gene TRBJ2-5; D not certain. CDR1 and CDR2 from the germline V gene are SGHVS and FQNEAQ. Trimming took 5 bases from V and 3 from J, leaving 13 bases between them. This CDR3 is built from 14 residues. The CDR3 DNA follows: TGTGCCAGCAGCCCCACCTATGATGAAGAGACCCAGTACTTC. It translates to CASSPTYDEETQYF.

This CDR3 is CSASHPAGRDNEQFF. For the CDR3, the DNA is TGCAGTGCTAGTCACCCCGCCGGTCGTGACAATGAGCAGTTCTTC. The rearrangement uses TRBV20-1 and TRBJ2-1; D is unclear. Germline V gives CDR1 DFQATT, CDR2 SNEGSKA (reference sequence). Trimming left V 3 bases short and J 5 bases short, with 17 bases between. CDR3 length equals 15 residues.

The J gene is TRBJ1-1, the V gene TRBV12-3 or TRBV12-4; D is ambiguous. V lost 3 bases and J lost 6, with 8 bases in between. The CDR3 totals 12 residues. CDR3 sequence: CASSFYSSEAFF. CDR3 sequence (DNA): TGTGCCAGCAGTTTTTATAGCTCTGAAGCTTTCTTT.

The rearrangement uses TRBV19 and TRBJ2-7; D is possibly TRBD1 or TRBD2 (5 bases each). V lost 6 bases, J lost 5 bases, and 26 bases lay in between. CDR3 length equals 17 residues. Germline CDR1 LNHDA, CDR2 SQIVND (reference sequence). Here the CDR3 reads CASSFSGIGALGDEQYF. The CDR3 DNA follows: TGTGCCAGTAGCTTCTCCGGGATAGGAGCCCTGGGGGACGAGCAGTACTTC.

J is TRBJ2-3 and V is TRBV6-2 or TRBV6-3; 9 bases map to TRBD2. The CDR3 covers 19 residues. Per the germline V gene, CDR1 is MNHEY and CDR2 is SVGEGT. Unmatched junction bases numbered 16, after V lost 4 bases and J lost 2 bases. DNA for the CDR3: TGTGCCAGCAGTTCGACTGAAGAGGCTAGCGGGACCAACACAGATACGCAGTATTTT. Translating it yields CASSSTEEASGTNTDTQYF.

This clone has a handful of counts. The V gene is TRBV28, the J gene TRBJ2-1, with 13 bases identical to TRBD2. This CDR3 region has 15 residues. V shed 3 bases, J shed 9 bases, and the junction held 5 bases outside the gene matches. The germline V gene encodes CDR1 MDHEN and CDR2 SYDVKM. CDR3 nucleotides: TGTGCCAGCAGTTTCGGACTAGCGGGGGATGGTGAGCAGTTCTTC. It specifies CASSFGLAGDGEQFF.

The J gene is TRBJ2-5, the V gene TRBV12-3 or TRBV12-4; D is unclear. The CDR3 covers 13 residues. V lost 3 bases to trimming and J lost 1 base, with 6 bases between them. Here the CDR3 reads CASSFLGQETQYF. The CDR3 DNA reads TGTGCCAGCAGTTTCCTCGGCCAAGAGACCCAGTACTTC.

The J gene is TRBJ2-7, the V gene TRBV27; TRBD2 is a possible D gene (5 bases). The CDR3 contains 13 residues. CDR1 and CDR2 (germline): MNHEY, SMNVEV (reference sequence). The V and J ends lost 6 bases and 2 bases respectively, with 11 bases between them. The CDR3 nucleotides read TGTGCCAGCAGCGATTACGGGGCCTACGAGCAGTACTTC. Protein: CASSDYGAYEQYF.

J is TRBJ1-5 and V is TRBV7-2; 8 bases match TRBD1. Trimming cost V 5 bases and J 1 base; bases outside gene matches: 7. The CDR3 has 16 amino acids. The germline V gene has CDR1 SGHTA and CDR2 FQGNSA. CDR3 bases: TGTGCCAGCAGCAAAAGACAGGGGATAAGCAATCAGCCCCAGCATTTT. It specifies CASSKRQGISNQPQHF.

This clone was seen only a few times. The V gene is TRBV4-2, the J gene TRBJ2-7, with TRBD2 matching over 7 bases. Germline assignment: CDR1 LGHNA and CDR2 YNFKEQ. The J segment lost 0 bases and the V segment lost 1 base, leaving 0 bases of the junction unmatched. The CDR3 loop spans 14 amino acids. The CDR3, as DNA: TGTGCCAGCAGCCAAGCTAGCGGCTCCTACGAGCAGTACTTC. Its translation is CASSQASGSYEQYF.

The chain recombines TRBV5-1 with TRBJ2-7; TRBD2 matches at 9 bases. Germline V gives CDR1 SGHRS, CDR2 YFSETQ. The ends lost 0 bases at V and 0 bases at J; junction bases unmatched: 10. The CDR3 consists of 18 residues. CDR3: CASSLAPSGARFSYEQYF. CDR3 bases: TGCGCCAGCAGCTTGGCACCTAGCGGGGCACGCTTCTCCTACGAGCAGTACTTC.